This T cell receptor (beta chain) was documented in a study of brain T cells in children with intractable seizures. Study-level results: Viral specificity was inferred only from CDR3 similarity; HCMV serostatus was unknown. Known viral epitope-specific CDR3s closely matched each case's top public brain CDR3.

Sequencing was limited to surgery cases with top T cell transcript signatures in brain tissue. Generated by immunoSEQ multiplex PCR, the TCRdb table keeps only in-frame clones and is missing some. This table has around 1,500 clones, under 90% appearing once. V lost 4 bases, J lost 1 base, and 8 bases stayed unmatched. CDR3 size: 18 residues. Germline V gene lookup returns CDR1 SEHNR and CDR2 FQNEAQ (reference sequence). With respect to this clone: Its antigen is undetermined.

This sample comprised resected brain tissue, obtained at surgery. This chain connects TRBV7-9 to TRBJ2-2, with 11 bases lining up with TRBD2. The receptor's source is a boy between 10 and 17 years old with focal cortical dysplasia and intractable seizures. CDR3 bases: TGTGCCAGCAGCTCCTTCGGGACTAGCGGAGGGAACACCGGGGAGCTGTTTTTT. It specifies CASSSFGTSGGNTGELFF.